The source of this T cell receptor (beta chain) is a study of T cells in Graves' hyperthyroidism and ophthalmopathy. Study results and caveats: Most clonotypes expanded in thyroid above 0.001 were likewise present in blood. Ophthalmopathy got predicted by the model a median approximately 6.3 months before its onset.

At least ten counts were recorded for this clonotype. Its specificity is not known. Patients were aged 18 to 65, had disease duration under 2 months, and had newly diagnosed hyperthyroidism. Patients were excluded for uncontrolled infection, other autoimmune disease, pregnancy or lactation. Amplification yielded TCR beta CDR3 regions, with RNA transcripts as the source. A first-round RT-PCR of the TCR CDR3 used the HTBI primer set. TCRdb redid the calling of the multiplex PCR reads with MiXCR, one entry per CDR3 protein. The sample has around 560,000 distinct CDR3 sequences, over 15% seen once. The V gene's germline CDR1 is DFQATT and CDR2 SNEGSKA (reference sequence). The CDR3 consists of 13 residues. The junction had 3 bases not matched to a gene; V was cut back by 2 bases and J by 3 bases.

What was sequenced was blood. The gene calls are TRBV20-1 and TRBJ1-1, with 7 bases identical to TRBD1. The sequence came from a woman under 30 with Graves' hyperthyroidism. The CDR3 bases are TGCAGTGCTAGATCCGACAGGGACACTGAAGCTTTCTTT. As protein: CSARSDRDTEAFF.